The entry below describes one T cell receptor beta chain. As yet, its antigen is unknown. Each CDR3 protein gets one entry after TCRdb re-called the reads with MiXCR. The table shows around 430,000 distinct CDR3 sequences, with approximately 40% occurring only once. The data originate from a study of T cell repertoires in cytomegalovirus infection. Per germline, CDR1 SGHVS and CDR2 FNYEAQ. CDR3 length equals 16 residues. The V gene end was trimmed by 4 bases and the J gene end by 4 bases; junction bases not matched to a gene: 9. The sample in question was cultured PBMCs, obtained from culture after CMV antigen stimulation. This sequence originates from a human donor in good health (CMV status not recorded). Some clones in this sample may be carry-over from other donors' samples. The gene calls are TRBV7-6 and TRBJ2-7, with 11 bases matching TRBD2. Here the CDR3 reads CASSSIAGGPLYEQYF. The CDR3 DNA sequence: TGTGCCAGCAGCTCCATAGCGGGAGGGCCCCTTTACGAGCAGTACTTC.